A single sample gave rise to the 17 T cell receptor beta chains below, sequenced in a study of control samples from healthy donors and cancer patients. Generated by immunoSEQ multiplex PCR, the TCRdb table keeps only in-frame clones and is missing some. The sample holds roughly 130,000 clones, 80% to 95% seen once. Sequences were obtained from blood. Receptors originate from a man aged 18 to 35 in good health.

The CDR3 here is CASSQEAWQYF. The CDR3 DNA follows: TGTGCCAGCAGCCAAGAAGCGTGGCAGTATTTT. The V gene is TRBV14, the J gene TRBJ2-3; D remains unclear. Trimming left V 0 bases short and J 11 bases short, with 6 bases between. CDR1 and CDR2 from the germline V gene are SGHDN and FVKESK. CDR3 length: 11 residues.

This rearrangement joins TRBV19 to TRBJ1-5, with a tentative D call TRBD1 (5 bases). The CDR3 is 14 residues long. The V end was cut by 3 bases, the J end by 10 bases, with 16 bases between. Germline values: CDR1 LNHDA, CDR2 SQIVND (reference sequence). DNA for the CDR3: TGTGCCAGTAGTATTCGGCAGGAGGGGTATCCCCAGCATTTT. As protein: CASSIRQEGYPQHF.

The V and J genes are TRBV7-9 and TRBJ1-3; D is ambiguous. CDR3 length equals 12 residues. The V gene's germline CDR1 is SEHNR and CDR2 FQNEAQ (reference sequence). The V end lost 3 bases, the J end lost 8 bases, and 8 bases lay between the germline ends. The CDR3 DNA follows: TGTGCCAGCAGCTTGGGGAGGGACACCATATATTTT. It encodes CASSLGRDTIYF.

The chain couples TRBV28 to TRBJ1-2; no firm D call. V dropped 5 bases and J dropped 3 bases, with 13 bases sitting between them. The CDR3 extends over 14 amino acids. CDR1 and CDR2 from the germline V gene are MDHEN and SYDVKM. CDR3 sequence reads: CASSPLNSDYGYTF. CDR3 nucleotides: TGTGCCAGCAGTCCCTTGAACAGCGACTATGGCTACACCTTC.

V and J are TRBV21-1 and TRBJ1-2. TRBV21-1 corresponds to a pseudogene. The length of the CDR3 is 17 residues. The CDR3 is CASSKGVAGIPGSGYTF. CDR3 in DNA: TGTGCCAGCAGCAAAGGGGTAGCGGGGATCCCTGGTAGTGGCTACACCTTC.

This clone was detected only once. The CDR3 spells CASSVGPGNTIYF. The CDR3 DNA is TGCGCCAGCAGTGTGGGGCCTGGAAACACCATATATTTT. The chain joins TRBV10-1 to TRBJ1-3; a possible D gene is TRBD1 (5 bases). V lost 4 bases to trimming and J lost 2 bases, with 6 bases between them. CDR3 size: 13 residues. Germline V lookup: CDR1 WNHNN, CDR2 SYGVQD (reference sequence).

In its sample, this clone was seen once. The CDR3 is CASSPTSTYQETQYF. CDR3 bases: TGTGCCAGCAGTCCGACTTCTACCTACCAAGAGACCCAGTACTTC. This chain connects TRBV6-5 to TRBJ2-5; D not resolved. V dropped 5 bases and J dropped 0 bases, with 13 bases sitting between them. The CDR3 length is 15 residues. Per germline, CDR1 MNHEY and CDR2 SVGAGI.

The rearrangement uses TRBV5-5 and TRBJ1-2; TRBD1 agrees at 8 bases. The CDR3 has 13 residues. Germline loops: CDR1 SGHKS, CDR2 YYEKEE (reference sequence). V lost 5 bases, J lost 8 bases, and 8 bases stayed unmatched. This CDR3 reads CASSRSGGWGYTF. DNA of the CDR3: TGTGCCAGCAGTCGGTCAGGGGGCTGGGGCTACACCTTC.

V usage is TRBV19 and J usage is TRBJ1-5, with 7 bases lining up with TRBD1. The V and J ends lost 8 bases and 3 bases, in that order; junction bases with no gene match: 13. The length of the CDR3 is 16 residues. Germline V gene data show CDR1 as LNHDA and CDR2 as SQIVND (reference sequence). CDR3 amino acids: CASELGTELFNQPQHF. Here the CDR3 DNA reads TGTGCCAGTGAACTCGGGACAGAACTATTCAATCAGCCCCAGCATTTT.

The chain couples TRBV19 to TRBJ2-7; 7 bases match TRBD1. The CDR3 is made up of 14 amino acids. Trimming took 5 bases from V and 3 from J; bases not matched to a gene: 7. The germline V gene has CDR1 LNHDA and CDR2 SQIVND (reference sequence). DNA for the CDR3: TGTGCCAGTAGTCCCCGACAGGGTAGCTACGAGCAGTACTTC. Translation: CASSPRQGSYEQYF. The full variable domain, with the rest looked up from reference TRBV19 and TRBJ2-7, is DGGITQSPKYLFRKEGQNVTLSCEQNLNHDAMYWYRQDPGQGLRLIYYSQIVNDFQKGDIAEGYSVSREKKESFPLTVTSAQKNPTAFYLCASSPRQGSYEQYFGPGTRLTVT.

This chain links TRBV30 with TRBJ1-6, with D tentatively TRBD1 (6 bases). The germline V gene has CDR1 GTSNPN and CDR2 SVGIG (reference sequence). The CDR3 has 14 amino acids. V shed 3 bases and J shed 6 bases, with 12 bases lying between them. In nucleotides, the CDR3 is TGTGCCTGGAGCGCCGGACAGTTTAATTCACCCCTCCACTTT. This encodes CAWSAGQFNSPLHF.

This clone has more than one count but fewer than ten. The chain carries TRBV3-1 (or the pseudogene TRBV3-2) and TRBJ2-1; 9 positions match TRBD2. V lost 6 bases and J lost 10; bases outside the gene matches: 7. CDR1 is LGHDT and CDR2 is YNNKEL in the germline V gene (reference sequence). CDR3 length: 13 amino acids. The DNA for the CDR3 is TGTGCCAGCAGACAGGGACTAGCAGGGGAGCAGTTCTTC. Translating gives CASRQGLAGEQFF.

This clone was seen a few times. The J gene is TRBJ1-4, the V gene TRBV3-1 (or the pseudogene TRBV3-2); TRBD1 matches at 9 bases. V gave up 8 bases and J gave up 8 bases; unmatched junction bases: 9. Germline loops: CDR1 LGHDT, CDR2 YNNKEL (reference sequence). There are 14 residues in the CDR3. The CDR3 region has the DNA TGTGCCAGCCGATGGGACAGGGAGGACGAAAAACTGTTTTTT. Encoded protein: CASRWDREDEKLFF.

The rearrangement links TRBV11-2 to TRBJ1-4; tentative D call: TRBD1 (5 bases). The CDR3 extends over 15 amino acids. Per the germline V gene, CDR1 is SGHAT and CDR2 is FQNNGV. The V and J ends lost 5 bases and 0 bases respectively, with 10 bases between them. CDR3 sequence: CASSGGLATNEKLFF. CDR3 nucleotide sequence: TGTGCCAGCAGCGGGGGACTGGCAACTAATGAAAAACTGTTTTTT. Combining the CDR3 with reference TRBV11-2 and TRBJ1-4 gives the whole variable domain EAGVAQSPRYKIIEKRQSVAFWCNPISGHATLYWYQQILGQGPKLLIQFQNNGVVDDSQLPKDRFSAERLKGVDSTLKIQPAKLEDSAVYLCASSGGLATNEKLFFGSGTQLSVL.

The V call is TRBV6-6, the J call TRBJ1-1; D is unclear. Trimming pared 4 bases from V and 0 bases from J, leaving 6 bases between. The CDR3 covers 13 residues. CDR1 is MNHNY, CDR2 SVGAGI, per germline (reference sequence). The CDR3 bases are TGTGCCAGCAGTTCGCACATGAACACTGAAGCTTTCTTT. It specifies CASSSHMNTEAFF.

The V and J genes are TRBV15 and TRBJ2-1; D remains unclear. Germline CDR1 and CDR2: LNHNV and YYDKDF (reference sequence). The CDR3 extends over 15 amino acids. V shed 3 bases and J shed 2 bases, with 11 bases lying between them. The DNA for the CDR3 is TGTGCCACCAGCAGCTCCCCACTAACCTACAATGAGCAGTTCTTC. Protein sequence: CATSSSPLTYNEQFF.

This sequence joins TRBV27 and TRBJ1-6; TRBD1 is a possible D gene (5 bases). CDR1 MNHEY and CDR2 SMNVEV come from the germline V gene (reference sequence). There are 17 residues in the CDR3. V was clipped by 2 bases and J by 4 bases, with 15 bases between them. DNA of the CDR3: TGTGCCAGCAGTTTAGGAGTCAGGGTACCTTATAATTCACCCCTCCACTTT. Protein product: CASSLGVRVPYNSPLHF.